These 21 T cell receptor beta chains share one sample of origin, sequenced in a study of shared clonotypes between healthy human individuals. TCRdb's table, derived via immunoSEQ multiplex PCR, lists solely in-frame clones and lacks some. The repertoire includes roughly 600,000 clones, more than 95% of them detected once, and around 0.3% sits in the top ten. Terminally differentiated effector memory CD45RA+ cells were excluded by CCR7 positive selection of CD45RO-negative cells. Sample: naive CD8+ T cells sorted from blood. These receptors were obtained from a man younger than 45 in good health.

The CDR3 DNA follows: TGTGCCAGCAGTCCCCGGACAGGCCCCAAAAACATTCAGTACTTC. Translation: CASSPRTGPKNIQYF. V and J are TRBV27 and TRBJ2-4; 7 positions match TRBD1. The CDR3 spans 15 residues. The ends lost 5 bases at V and 2 bases at J; junction bases unmatched: 6. Germline V gives CDR1 MNHEY, CDR2 SMNVEV (reference sequence).

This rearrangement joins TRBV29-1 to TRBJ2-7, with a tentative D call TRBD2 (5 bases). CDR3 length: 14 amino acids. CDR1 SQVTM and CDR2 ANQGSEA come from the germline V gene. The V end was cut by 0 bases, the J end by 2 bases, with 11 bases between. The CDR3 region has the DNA TGCAGCGTTGAAGATCCTAGCAGTACCTACGAGCAGTACTTC. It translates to CSVEDPSSTYEQYF.

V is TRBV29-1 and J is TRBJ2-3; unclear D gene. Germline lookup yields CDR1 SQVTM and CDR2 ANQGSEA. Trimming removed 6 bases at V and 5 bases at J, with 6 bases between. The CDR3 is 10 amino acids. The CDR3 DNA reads TGCAGCGTCGACGGAGATACGCAGTATTTT. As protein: CSVDGDTQYF.

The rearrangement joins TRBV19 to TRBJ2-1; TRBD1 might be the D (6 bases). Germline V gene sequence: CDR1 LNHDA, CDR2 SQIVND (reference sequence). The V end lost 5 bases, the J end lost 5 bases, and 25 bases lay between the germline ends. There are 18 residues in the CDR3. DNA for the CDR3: TGTGCCAGTAGTGCGTCCCGGGACATCCCTTGGCCTAACAATGAGCAGTTCTTC. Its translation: CASSASRDIPWPNNEQFF.

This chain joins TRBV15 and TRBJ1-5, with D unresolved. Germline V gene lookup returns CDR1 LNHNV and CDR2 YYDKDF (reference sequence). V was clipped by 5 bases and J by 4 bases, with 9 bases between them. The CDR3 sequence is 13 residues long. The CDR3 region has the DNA TGTGCCACCAGCGGACGGAGTAATCAGCCCCAGCATTTT. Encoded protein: CATSGRSNQPQHF.

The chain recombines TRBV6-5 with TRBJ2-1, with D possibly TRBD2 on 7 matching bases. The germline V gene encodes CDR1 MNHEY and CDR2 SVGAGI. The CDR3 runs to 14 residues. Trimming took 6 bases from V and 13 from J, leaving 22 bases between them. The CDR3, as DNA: TGTGCCAGCAGACTGGGGGCGGGGGTACAGGGTCAGTTCTTC. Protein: CASRLGAGVQGQFF.

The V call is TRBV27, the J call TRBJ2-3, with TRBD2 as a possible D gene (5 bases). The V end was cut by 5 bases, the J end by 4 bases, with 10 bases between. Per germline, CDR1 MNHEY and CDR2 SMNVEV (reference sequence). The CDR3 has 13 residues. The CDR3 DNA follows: TGTGCCAGCAGTCTCCAACTAGCAGATACGCAGTATTTT. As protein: CASSLQLADTQYF.

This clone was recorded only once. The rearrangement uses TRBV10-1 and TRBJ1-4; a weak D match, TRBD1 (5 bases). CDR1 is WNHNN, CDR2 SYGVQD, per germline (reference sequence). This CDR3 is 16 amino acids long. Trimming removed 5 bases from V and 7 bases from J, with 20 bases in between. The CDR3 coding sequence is TGCGCCAGCAGTACGAGGCCCGGGACCATGGGTGAAAAACTGTTTTTT. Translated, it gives CASSTRPGTMGEKLFF.

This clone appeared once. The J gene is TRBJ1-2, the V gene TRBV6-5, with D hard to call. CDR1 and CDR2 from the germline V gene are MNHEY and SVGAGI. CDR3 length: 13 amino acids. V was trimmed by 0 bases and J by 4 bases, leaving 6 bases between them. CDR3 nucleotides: TGTGCCAGCAGTTACTCGATCGGCTATGGCTACACCTTC. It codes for CASSYSIGYGYTF.

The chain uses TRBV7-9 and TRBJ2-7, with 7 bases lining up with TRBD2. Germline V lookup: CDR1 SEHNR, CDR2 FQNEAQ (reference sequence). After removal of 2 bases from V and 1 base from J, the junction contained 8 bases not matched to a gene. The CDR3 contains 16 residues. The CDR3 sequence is CASSLFSGGSSYEQYF. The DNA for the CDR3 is TGTGCCAGCAGCTTATTTTCTGGCGGGAGTTCCTACGAGCAGTACTTC.

The CDR3 sequence is CSVIDGRVYEQYF. The CDR3 DNA follows: TGCAGCGTCATAGACGGGAGAGTCTACGAGCAGTACTTC. This chain joins TRBV29-1 and TRBJ2-7; a possible D gene is TRBD2 (6 bases). V was shortened by 6 bases and J by 3 bases, with 15 bases between the two germline ends. Germline assignment: CDR1 SQVTM and CDR2 ANQGSEA. CDR3 size: 13 residues.

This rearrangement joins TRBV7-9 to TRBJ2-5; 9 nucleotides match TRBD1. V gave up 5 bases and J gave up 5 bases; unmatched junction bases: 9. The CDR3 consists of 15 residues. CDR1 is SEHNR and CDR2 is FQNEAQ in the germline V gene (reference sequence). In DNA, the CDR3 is TGTGCCAGCAGCCAAGAACAGGGGGCGAAGGAGACCCAGTACTTC. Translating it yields CASSQEQGAKETQYF.

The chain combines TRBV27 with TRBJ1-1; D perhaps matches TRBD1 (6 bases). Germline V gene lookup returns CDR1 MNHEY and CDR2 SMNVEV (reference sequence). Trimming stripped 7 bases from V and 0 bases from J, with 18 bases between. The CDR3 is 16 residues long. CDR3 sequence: CASTRGQGIMNTEAFF. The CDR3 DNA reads TGTGCCAGCACACGGGGGCAGGGGATTATGAACACTGAAGCTTTCTTT.

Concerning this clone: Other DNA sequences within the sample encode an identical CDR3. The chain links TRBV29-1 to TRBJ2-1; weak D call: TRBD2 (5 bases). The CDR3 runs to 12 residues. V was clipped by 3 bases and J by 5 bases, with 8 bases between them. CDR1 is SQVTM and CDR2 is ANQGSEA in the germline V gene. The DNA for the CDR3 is TGCAGCGTTGAGGGGAGACACAATGAGCAGTTCTTC. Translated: CSVEGRHNEQFF.

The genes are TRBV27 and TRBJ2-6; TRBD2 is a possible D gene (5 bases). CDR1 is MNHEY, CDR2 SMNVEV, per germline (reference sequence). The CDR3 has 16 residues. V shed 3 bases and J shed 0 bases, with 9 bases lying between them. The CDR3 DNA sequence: TGTGCCAGCAGTTTCCTGGGGAGCTCTGGGGCCAACGTCCTGACTTTC. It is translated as CASSFLGSSGANVLTF.

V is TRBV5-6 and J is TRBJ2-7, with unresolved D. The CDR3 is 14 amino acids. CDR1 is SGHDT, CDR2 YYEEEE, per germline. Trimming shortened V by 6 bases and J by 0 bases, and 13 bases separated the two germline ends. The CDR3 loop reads CASNQESDSYEQYF. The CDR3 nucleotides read TGTGCCAGCAACCAAGAGAGCGACTCCTACGAGCAGTACTTC.

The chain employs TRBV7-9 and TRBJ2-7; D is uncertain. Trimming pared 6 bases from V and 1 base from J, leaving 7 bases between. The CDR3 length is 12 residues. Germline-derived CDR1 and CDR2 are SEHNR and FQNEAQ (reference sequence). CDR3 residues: CASRDLSYEQYF. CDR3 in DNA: TGTGCCAGCAGGGATTTATCCTACGAGCAGTACTTC.

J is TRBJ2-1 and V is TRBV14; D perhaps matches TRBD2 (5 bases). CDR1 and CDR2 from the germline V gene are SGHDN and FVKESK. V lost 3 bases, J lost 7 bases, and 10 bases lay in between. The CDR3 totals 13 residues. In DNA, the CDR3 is TGTGCCAGCAGCCAGCTAGCAAGTAATGAGCAGTTCTTC. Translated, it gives CASSQLASNEQFF.

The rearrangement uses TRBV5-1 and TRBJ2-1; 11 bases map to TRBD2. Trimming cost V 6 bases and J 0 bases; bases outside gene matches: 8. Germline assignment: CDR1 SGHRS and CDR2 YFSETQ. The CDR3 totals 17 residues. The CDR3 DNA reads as TGCGCCAGCACCACCGGGACTAGCGGTACCTCCTACAATGAGCAGTTCTTC. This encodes CASTTGTSGTSYNEQFF.

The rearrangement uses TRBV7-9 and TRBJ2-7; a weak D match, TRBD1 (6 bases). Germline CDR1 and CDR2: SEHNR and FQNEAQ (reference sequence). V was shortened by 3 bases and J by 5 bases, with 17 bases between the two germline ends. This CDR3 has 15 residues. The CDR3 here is CASSLIQGELDEQYF. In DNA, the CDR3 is TGTGCCAGCAGCTTGATACAGGGTGAATTAGACGAGCAGTACTTC.

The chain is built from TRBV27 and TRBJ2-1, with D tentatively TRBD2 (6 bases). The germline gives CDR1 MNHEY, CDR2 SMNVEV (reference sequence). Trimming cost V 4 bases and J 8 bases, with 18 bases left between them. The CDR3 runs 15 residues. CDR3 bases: TGTGCCAGCAGTTCTCCGGGACTCTCCATACATGAGCAGTTCTTC. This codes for CASSSPGLSIHEQFF.